These 5 T cell receptor beta chains originate from one sample sequenced in a study of post-analysis software for immune sequencing data. General observations from the study: TRBV5-6, TRBV5-1 and TRBV20-1 were among a few TRBV segments more frequent in patients than controls.

TCR beta cDNA libraries had unique molecular identifiers. TCRdb re-derived calls from the PCR reads in MiXCR, one entry per CDR3 protein. The table has about half a million distinct CDR3 sequences, 34% seen once. No cognate antigen is known for these TCRs. What was sequenced was blood. The source is a girl aged 2-17 years with multiple sclerosis.

The V and J genes are TRBV5-1 and TRBJ2-1; tentatively, D is TRBD2 (6 bases). Trimming removed 3 bases from V and 9 bases from J, with 16 bases in between. Per the germline V gene, CDR1 is SGHRS and CDR2 is YFSETQ. The CDR3 runs to 14 residues. The CDR3 is CASSCALGGGEQFF. The CDR3 bases are TGCGCCAGCAGCTGCGCGCTGGGGGGAGGTGAGCAGTTCTTC.

The gene calls are TRBV4-1 and TRBJ2-7; 7 bases are shared with TRBD2. Trimming cost V 4 bases and J 4 bases; bases outside gene matches: 13. The CDR3 has 16 amino acids. Germline assignment: CDR1 MGHRA and CDR2 YSYEKL. Written as DNA, the CDR3 is TGCGCCAGCAGCCTCTCGAGCCCGGTGGGGGGGTACGAGCAGTACTTC. Its translation: CASSLSSPVGGYEQYF.

A few counts support this clonotype. The chain employs TRBV29-1 and TRBJ2-1, with 7 nucleotides matching TRBD2. The germline V gene has CDR1 SQVTM and CDR2 ANQGSEA. The length of the CDR3 is 14 residues. The V and J ends lost 5 bases and 4 bases, in that order; junction bases with no gene match: 8. CDR3 loop: CSVTRGRAYNEQFF. CDR3 nucleotide sequence: TGCAGCGTTACCCGGGGGAGGGCTTACAATGAGCAGTTCTTC.

This clonotype was recorded a few times. The gene calls are TRBV7-3 and TRBJ2-2; no definite D call. Germline-derived CDR1 and CDR2 are SGHTA and FQGTGA. The ends were cut back, 6 bases at V and 1 base at J, with 12 bases in the middle. This CDR3 has 15 residues. The CDR3 nucleotides are TGTGCCAGCAGTCCAAATCGAGGGAACACCGGGGAGCTGTTTTTT. Amino acid sequence: CASSPNRGNTGELFF.

The rearrangement joins TRBV19 to TRBJ1-1; possible D gene TRBD1, 6 bases. The ends were cut back, 9 bases at V and 5 bases at J, with 16 bases in the middle. Germline values: CDR1 LNHDA, CDR2 SQIVND (reference sequence). This CDR3 has 13 amino acids. The CDR3 region has the DNA TGTGCCAGCAACAGGGACGTGAGGACTGAAGCTTTCTTT. Its protein product is CASNRDVRTEAFF. The entire variable domain, with the rest obtained from reference TRBV19 and TRBJ1-1, is as follows: DGGITQSPKYLFRKEGQNVTLSCEQNLNHDAMYWYRQDPGQGLRLIYYSQIVNDFQKGDIAEGYSVSREKKESFPLTVTSAQKNPTAFYLCASNRDVRTEAFFGQGTRLTVV.